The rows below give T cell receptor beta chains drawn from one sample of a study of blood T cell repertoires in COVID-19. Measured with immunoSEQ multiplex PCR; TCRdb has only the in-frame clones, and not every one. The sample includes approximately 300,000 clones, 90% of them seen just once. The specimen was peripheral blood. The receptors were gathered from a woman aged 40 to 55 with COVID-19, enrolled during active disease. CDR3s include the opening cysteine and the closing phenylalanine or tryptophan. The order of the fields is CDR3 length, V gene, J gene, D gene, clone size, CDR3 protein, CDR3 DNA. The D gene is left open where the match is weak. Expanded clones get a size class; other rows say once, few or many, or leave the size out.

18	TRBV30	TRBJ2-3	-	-	CAWSVRSGTAFLADTQYF	TGTGCCTGGAGTGTACGATCCGGAACGGCTTTCCTAGCAGATACGCAGTATTTT
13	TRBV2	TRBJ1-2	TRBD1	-	CASLRQGAQGYTF	TGTGCCAGCCTTAGACAGGGGGCGCAGGGCTACACCTTC
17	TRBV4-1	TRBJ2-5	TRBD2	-	CASSQPAGLAKQETQYF	TGCGCCAGCAGCCAACCAGCCGGACTAGCGAAACAAGAGACCCAGTACTTC
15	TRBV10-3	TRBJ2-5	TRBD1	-	CAISEPRQGQETQYF	TGTGCCATCAGTGAGCCTAGACAGGGCCAAGAGACCCAGTACTTC
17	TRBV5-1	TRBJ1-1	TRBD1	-	CASSPGTGTFMRTEAFF	TGCGCCAGCAGCCCAGGGACAGGGACCTTTATGAGGACTGAAGCTTTCTTT
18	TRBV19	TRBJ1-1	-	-	CASSIDREGTGRRTEAFF	TGTGCCAGTAGTATAGATCGAGAAGGAACAGGGCGTCGAACTGAAGCTTTCTTT
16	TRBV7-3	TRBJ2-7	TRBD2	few	CASSVAASGRYYEQYF	TGTGCCAGCAGCGTTGCCGCTAGCGGGAGGTACTACGAGCAGTACTTC
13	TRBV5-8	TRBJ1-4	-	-	CASSWGEYEKLFF	TGTGCCAGCAGCTGGGGGGAATACGAAAAACTGTTTTTT
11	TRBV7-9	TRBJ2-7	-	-	CASSLDRPAFF	TGTGCCAGCAGCTTAGACAGGCCAGCCTTCTTC
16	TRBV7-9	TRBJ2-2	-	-	CASSLSVLAGTGELFF	TGTGCCAGCAGCTTAAGCGTACTAGCTGGCACCGGGGAGCTGTTTTTT
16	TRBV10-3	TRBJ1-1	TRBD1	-	CAISERSGGKGTEAFF	TGTGCCATCAGTGAGAGGTCAGGGGGCAAAGGTACTGAAGCTTTCTTT
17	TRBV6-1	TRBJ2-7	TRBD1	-	CASSARDRITGSYEQYF	TGTGCCAGCAGTGCCCGGGACAGGATTACTGGGAGCTACGAGCAGTACTTC
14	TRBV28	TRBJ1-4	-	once	CASSAPGVLEKLFF	TGTGCCAGCAGTGCCCCGGGAGTACTTGAAAAACTGTTTTTT
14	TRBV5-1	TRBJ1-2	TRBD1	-	CASSPQGEDYGYTF	TGCGCCAGCAGCCCTCAGGGGGAGGACTATGGCTACACCTTC
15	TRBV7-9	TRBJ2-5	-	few	CASSLGLVVVETQYF	TGTGCCAGCAGCTTAGGCCTAGTAGTAGTCGAGACCCAGTACTTC
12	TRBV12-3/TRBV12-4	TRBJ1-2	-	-	CASSYPGLSRSF	TGTGCCAGCAGTTATCCGGGACTCTCAAGGTCCTTC
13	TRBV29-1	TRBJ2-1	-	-	CSVEVSYSNEQFF	TGCAGCGTTGAAGTTTCGTATTCCAATGAGCAGTTCTTC
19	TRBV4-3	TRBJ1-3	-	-	CASSQVSPAGYSSGNTIYF	TGCGCCAGCAGCCAGGTTTCCCCGGCGGGTTATTCCTCTGGAAACACCATATATTTT
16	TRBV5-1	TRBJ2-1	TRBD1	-	CASSFDKGGLYNEQFF	TGCGCCAGCAGCTTCGACAAAGGGGGCCTCTACAATGAGCAGTTCTTC
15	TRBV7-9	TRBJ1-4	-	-	CASSLDLRGNEKLFF	TGTGCCAGCAGCTTGGACCTCAGAGGGAATGAAAAACTGTTTTTT
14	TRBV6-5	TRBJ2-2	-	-	CAAYSHNVEGELFF	TGTGCCGCATACTCCCATAACGTGGAGGGGGAGCTGTTTTTT
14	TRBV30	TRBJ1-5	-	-	CAWSVRGQNQPQHF	TGTGCCTGGAGTGTACGGGGACAAAATCAGCCCCAGCATTTT
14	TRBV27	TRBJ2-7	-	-	CASSLRNQGYEQYF	TGTGCCAGCAGTTTACGGAACCAGGGCTACGAGCAGTACTTC
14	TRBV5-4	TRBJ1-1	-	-	CASSLAGRVTEAFF	TGTGCCAGCAGCTTGGCTGGGCGCGTTACTGAAGCTTTCTTT
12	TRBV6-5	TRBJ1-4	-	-	CASRGHLEKLFF	TGTGCCAGCAGGGGACATCTAGAAAAACTGTTTTTT